The 19 T cell receptor beta chains in this list originate from one sample, sequenced in a study of T cells expressing NK-cell markers. From its re-call of the 5' RACE reads, TCRdb lists each CDR3 protein once, without DNA. The sample has 350,000 to 500,000 distinct CDR3 sequences. The sample consisted of blood T cells: a sorted CD56 or NKG2C T cell subset, CD4+ or CD8+ T cells, or bulk PBMC T cells (not recorded which). These receptors were collected from a woman aged 18 to 75 in good health.

The genes are TRBV12-3 or TRBV12-4 and TRBJ2-1; TCRdb names TRBD1, which stays unverified in the absence of DNA. The CDR3 is 14 residues long. The CDR3 is CASSLDRGLNEQFF.

The genes are TRBV4-1 and TRBJ1-3. The CDR3 covers 14 residues. Germline CDR1 is MGHRA and CDR2 is YSYEKL. The CDR3 sequence is CASSGLSGGNTIYF.

V and J are TRBV6-5 and TRBJ1-6; lacking DNA, the TRBD1 call made by TCRdb goes unchecked. Germline CDR1 and CDR2: MNHEY and SVGAGI. The CDR3 consists of 14 residues. The CDR3 here is CASSSGTYNSPLHF.

The chain is built from TRBV11-2 and TRBJ2-2; TCRdb's assignment of TRBD1 cannot be checked, as there is no DNA. This CDR3 contains 18 residues. CDR1 and CDR2 from the germline V gene are SGHAT and FQNNGV. CDR3 protein: CASSLDLQGTTYTGELFF.

The chain joins TRBV29-1 to TRBJ2-5; TCRdb names TRBD2, which stays unverified in the absence of DNA. CDR1 SQVTM and CDR2 ANQGSEA come from the germline V gene. This CDR3 region has 13 residues. This CDR3 is CSGSTVLQETQYF.

This chain links TRBV30 with TRBJ2-1; no DNA is available, so the TRBD2 call from TCRdb remains unchecked. CDR1 is GTSNPN and CDR2 is SVGIG in the germline V gene (reference sequence). The CDR3 spans 14 residues. The CDR3 region is CAWSRGAGGIEQFF.

The genes are TRBV11-2 and TRBJ2-7; no DNA is available, so the TRBD1 call from TCRdb remains unchecked. The CDR3 length is 13 residues. CDR1 and CDR2 from the germline V gene are SGHAT and FQNNGV. The CDR3 sequence is CASSSVRGVEQYF.

The chain couples TRBV5-8 to TRBJ2-3. CDR3 length: 15 amino acids. Germline CDR1 is SGHTS and CDR2 is YDEGEE. The CDR3 sequence: CASSATKGSTDTQYF.

The V gene is TRBV19, the J gene TRBJ2-1; no DNA is available, so the TRBD2 call from TCRdb remains unchecked. Germline loops: CDR1 LNHDA, CDR2 SQIVND (reference sequence). The CDR3 extends over 16 amino acids. CDR3 in amino acids: CARDLRGRSSYNEQFF.

The chain employs TRBV20-1 and TRBJ2-5; TCRdb's D call of TRBD2 is untestable without DNA. Germline V gene lookup returns CDR1 DFQATT and CDR2 SNEGSKA (reference sequence). This CDR3 contains 14 residues. The CDR3 protein is CSASGTSGQETQYF.

V gene TRBV11-2 combines with J gene TRBJ1-5. Germline lookup yields CDR1 SGHAT and CDR2 FQNNGV. The CDR3 consists of 13 residues. The CDR3 loop reads CASSFFGGQPQHF.

The gene calls are TRBV29-1 and TRBJ1-2. Germline-derived CDR1 and CDR2 are SQVTM and ANQGSEA. CDR3 length: 11 residues. CDR3 residues: CSVDKDYGYTF.

The V call is TRBV28, the J call TRBJ2-1; TCRdb lists TRBD2, though no DNA is available to test this call. CDR1 and CDR2 (germline): MDHEN, SYDVKM. The CDR3 runs 15 residues. Here the CDR3 reads CASSLTSGLDNEQFF.

The V call is TRBV12-3 or TRBV12-4, the J call TRBJ2-6. The CDR3 is 17 residues long. The CDR3 loop reads CASSWALQRSGANVLTF.

The chain couples TRBV2 to TRBJ2-1; the D call from TCRdb, TRBD2, cannot be confirmed without DNA. The CDR3 covers 14 residues. The V gene's germline CDR1 is SNHLY and CDR2 FYNNEI. The CDR3 loop is CASAYQAGGHGQFF.

This chain links TRBV5-1 with TRBJ2-7; TCRdb's D call, TRBD1, is unchecked because there is no DNA. The length of the CDR3 is 14 residues. Looked up from germline, CDR1 is SGHRS and CDR2 is YFSETQ. CDR3 region: CASGPDPVAYEQYF.

The chain employs TRBV12-3 or TRBV12-4 and TRBJ1-3; TCRdb lists TRBD1, though no DNA is available to test this call. This CDR3 has 16 residues. The CDR3 is CASSFGTASSGNTIYF.

V usage is TRBV9 and J usage is TRBJ2-5; TCRdb's assignment of TRBD2 cannot be checked, as there is no DNA. Germline V gives CDR1 SGDLS, CDR2 YYNGEE. This CDR3 comprises 15 residues. CDR3 in amino acids: CASSVGGTSQETQYF. The whole variable domain, remainder taken from reference TRBV9 and TRBJ2-5, is DSGVTQTPKHLITATGQRVTLRCSPRSGDLSVYWYQQSLDQGLQFLIQYYNGEERAKGNILERFSAQQFPDLHSELNLSSLELGDSALYFCASSVGGTSQETQYFGPGTRLLVL.

This chain connects TRBV20-1 to TRBJ1-1. In germline, CDR1 is DFQATT, CDR2 SNEGSKA (reference sequence). The CDR3 consists of 14 residues. CDR3 sequence: CSARVGTANTEAFF.